This is a list of T cell receptor beta chains from one sample in a study of cytomegalovirus exposure and HLA in healthy donors. Here immunoSEQ multiplex PCR was the method, and the copy in TCRdb shows in-frame clones only, minus some. Among 91,000 or so clones listed, approximately 80% were seen once. Sequencing was performed on PBMCs. All receptors come from a young man in good health and CMV-seropositive. CDR3s include the opening cysteine and the closing phenylalanine or tryptophan. The order of the fields is clone size, J gene, V gene, D gene, CDR3 length, CDR3 protein, CDR3 DNA. The D gene is left open where the match is weak. Rows may omit the clone size; those that give it use once, few, many or a size class.

clone size: .
J gene: TRBJ2-3
V gene: TRBV7-2
D gene: TRBD2
CDR3 length: 17
CDR3 protein: CASSFGLAGGPADTQYF
CDR3 DNA: TGTGCCAGCAGCTTCGGACTAGCGGGGGGGCCGGCAGATACGCAGTATTTT

clone size: .
J gene: TRBJ1-1
V gene: TRBV6-1
D gene: .
CDR3 length: 13
CDR3 protein: CASSLDSFTEAFF
CDR3 DNA: TGTGCCAGCAGTTTGGACAGTTTCACTGAAGCTTTCTTT

clone size: .
J gene: TRBJ1-4
V gene: TRBV7-2
D gene: .
CDR3 length: 16
CDR3 protein: CASSQTGGAINEKLFF
CDR3 DNA: TGTGCCAGCAGCCAAACGGGGGGTGCTATCAATGAAAAACTGTTTTTT

clone size: .
J gene: TRBJ2-7
V gene: TRBV28
D gene: TRBD1
CDR3 length: 16
CDR3 protein: CASSPIDRVLSYEQYF
CDR3 DNA: TGTGCCAGCAGTCCGATAGACAGGGTACTTTCCTACGAGCAGTACTTC

clone size: .
J gene: TRBJ2-3
V gene: TRBV7-9
D gene: TRBD1
CDR3 length: 17
CDR3 protein: CASSFPSGQDLTDTQYF
CDR3 DNA: TGTGCCAGCAGCTTCCCTTCGGGACAGGACCTCACAGATACGCAGTATTTT

clone size: .
J gene: TRBJ2-1
V gene: TRBV7-6
D gene: .
CDR3 length: 14
CDR3 protein: CASSLGPLTGWQFF
CDR3 DNA: TGTGCCAGCAGCTTGGGGCCCCTAACTGGGTGGCAGTTCTTC

clone size: .
J gene: TRBJ1-2
V gene: TRBV7-9
D gene: .
CDR3 length: 13
CDR3 protein: CASSFQGESGYTF
CDR3 DNA: TGTGCCAGCAGCTTTCAGGGTGAAAGTGGCTACACCTTC

clone size: .
J gene: TRBJ1-1
V gene: TRBV29-1
D gene: .
CDR3 length: 13
CDR3 protein: CNLWQVIHTEAFF
CDR3 DNA: TGCAACTTGTGGCAGGTTATTCACACTGAAGCTTTCTTT

clone size: .
J gene: TRBJ1-2
V gene: TRBV5-1
D gene: TRBD1
CDR3 length: 12
CDR3 protein: CASSPDRDGYTF
CDR3 DNA: TGCGCCAGCAGCCCGGACAGGGATGGCTACACCTTC

clone size: few
J gene: TRBJ2-1
V gene: TRBV13
D gene: .
CDR3 length: 14
CDR3 protein: CASSLFERTNEQFF
CDR3 DNA: TGTGCCAGCAGCTTATTCGAGCGAACCAATGAGCAGTTCTTC

clone size: .
J gene: TRBJ1-2
V gene: TRBV4-1
D gene: TRBD1
CDR3 length: 17
CDR3 protein: CASSQETSTGTGSGYTF
CDR3 DNA: TGCGCCAGCAGCCAGGAAACTTCCACCGGGACAGGGAGTGGCTACACCTTC

clone size: .
J gene: TRBJ1-1
V gene: TRBV5-1
D gene: TRBD1
CDR3 length: 15
CDR3 protein: CASSREGQGNGEAFF
CDR3 DNA: TGCGCCAGCAGCAGGGAGGGACAGGGCAACGGTGAAGCTTTCTTT

clone size: .
J gene: TRBJ2-5
V gene: TRBV30
D gene: .
CDR3 length: 11
CDR3 protein: CAWSAGETQYF
CDR3 DNA: TGTGCCTGGAGTGCCGGAGAGACCCAGTACTTC

clone size: .
J gene: TRBJ1-1
V gene: TRBV5-6
D gene: .
CDR3 length: 12
CDR3 protein: CASSLRGVEAFF
CDR3 DNA: TGTGCCAGCAGCCTGCGGGGGGTCGAAGCTTTCTTT

clone size: .
J gene: TRBJ1-1
V gene: TRBV6-5
D gene: TRBD1
CDR3 length: 15
CDR3 protein: CASSYGGRGHTEAFF
CDR3 DNA: TGTGCCAGCAGTTATGGGGGCAGGGGGCATACTGAAGCTTTCTTT

clone size: .
J gene: TRBJ1-2
V gene: TRBV4-2
D gene: .
CDR3 length: 16
CDR3 protein: CASSQDGGGRGYGYTF
CDR3 DNA: TGTGCCAGCAGCCAAGATGGGGGGGGGCGCGGCTATGGCTACACCTTC

clone size: .
J gene: TRBJ1-2
V gene: TRBV7-7
D gene: .
CDR3 length: 15
CDR3 protein: CASSSSSGSNYGYTF
CDR3 DNA: TGTGCTAGCAGCTCCAGCAGCGGTTCTAACTATGGCTACACCTTC

clone size: few
J gene: TRBJ1-2
V gene: TRBV19
D gene: .
CDR3 length: 13
CDR3 protein: CASSKRQFYGYTF
CDR3 DNA: TGTGCCAGTAGTAAGCGACAGTTCTATGGCTACACCTTC

clone size: .
J gene: TRBJ1-3
V gene: TRBV29-1
D gene: .
CDR3 length: 13
CDR3 protein: CSGVGSPGNTIYF
CDR3 DNA: TGCAGCGGAGTAGGTAGCCCTGGAAACACCATATATTTT

clone size: .
J gene: TRBJ1-5
V gene: TRBV5-6
D gene: .
CDR3 length: 15
CDR3 protein: CASSFGTTLSQPQHF
CDR3 DNA: TGTGCCAGCAGCTTCGGGACTACCCTGAGTCAGCCCCAGCATTTT

clone size: .
J gene: TRBJ2-7
V gene: TRBV27
D gene: .
CDR3 length: 16
CDR3 protein: CASSGRGKGFYYEQYF
CDR3 DNA: TGTGCCAGCAGCGGTCGGGGGAAAGGGTTCTACTACGAGCAGTACTTC

clone size: .
J gene: TRBJ2-3
V gene: TRBV11-3
D gene: .
CDR3 length: 14
CDR3 protein: CASSFGGDTDTQYF
CDR3 DNA: TGTGCCAGCAGCTTTGGCGGAGACACAGATACGCAGTATTTT

clone size: .
J gene: TRBJ1-1
V gene: TRBV2
D gene: .
CDR3 length: 15
CDR3 protein: CASSANNPGNTEAFF
CDR3 DNA: TGTGCCAGCAGTGCCAACAATCCGGGGAACACTGAAGCTTTCTTT

clone size: .
J gene: TRBJ1-4
V gene: TRBV5-1
D gene: .
CDR3 length: 17
CDR3 protein: CASSLAGSLDLNEKLFF
CDR3 DNA: TGCGCCAGCAGCCTCGCCGGGTCTCTAGATCTTAATGAAAAACTGTTTTTT

clone size: .
J gene: TRBJ1-5
V gene: TRBV15
D gene: TRBD1
CDR3 length: 16
CDR3 protein: CATSRGDSVSNQPQHF
CDR3 DNA: TGTGCCACCAGCAGGGGGGACAGTGTTAGCAATCAGCCCCAGCATTTT

clone size: .
J gene: TRBJ2-1
V gene: TRBV7-9
D gene: TRBD2
CDR3 length: 16
CDR3 protein: CASSLALAGERHEQFF
CDR3 DNA: TGTGCCAGCAGCTTGGCCCTAGCGGGAGAACGGCATGAGCAGTTCTTC

clone size: .
J gene: TRBJ2-3
V gene: TRBV28
D gene: .
CDR3 length: 16
CDR3 protein: CASRRPGLPAWDTQYF
CDR3 DNA: TGTGCCAGCAGAAGGCCGGGACTCCCCGCATGGGATACGCAGTATTTT

clone size: .
J gene: TRBJ1-1
V gene: TRBV7-6
D gene: TRBD1
CDR3 length: 15
CDR3 protein: CASSLYRGRDTEAFF
CDR3 DNA: TGTGCCAGCAGCCTTTACAGGGGGCGCGACACTGAAGCTTTCTTT

clone size: .
J gene: TRBJ1-1
V gene: TRBV13
D gene: .
CDR3 length: 14
CDR3 protein: CASSLLRGFAEAFF
CDR3 DNA: TGTGCCAGCAGCCTTTTACGAGGGTTCGCTGAAGCTTTCTTT

clone size: .
J gene: TRBJ1-5
V gene: TRBV29-1
D gene: .
CDR3 length: 13
CDR3 protein: CSVSEGANQPQHF
CDR3 DNA: TGCAGCGTCTCAGAGGGAGCGAATCAGCCCCAGCATTTT

clone size: .
J gene: TRBJ1-2
V gene: TRBV9
D gene: TRBD1
CDR3 length: 15
CDR3 protein: CASSVLGTGADGYTF
CDR3 DNA: TGTGCCAGCAGCGTATTAGGGACAGGGGCCGATGGCTACACCTTC

clone size: .
J gene: TRBJ2-4
V gene: TRBV5-1
D gene: TRBD1
CDR3 length: 14
CDR3 protein: CASSFGDSKNIQYF
CDR3 DNA: TGCGCCAGCAGCTTCGGGGACAGTAAAAACATTCAGTACTTC

clone size: .
J gene: TRBJ1-2
V gene: TRBV2
D gene: .
CDR3 length: 12
CDR3 protein: CASTGRNYGYTF
CDR3 DNA: TGTGCCAGCACGGGAAGGAACTATGGCTACACCTTC

clone size: .
J gene: TRBJ1-5
V gene: TRBV29-1
D gene: .
CDR3 length: 12
CDR3 protein: CSVGGADQPQHF
CDR3 DNA: TGCAGCGTTGGGGGAGCGGATCAGCCCCAGCATTTT

clone size: .
J gene: TRBJ1-5
V gene: TRBV6-6
D gene: TRBD1
CDR3 length: 14
CDR3 protein: CASRRTGSNQPQHF
CDR3 DNA: TGTGCCAGCAGGAGGACAGGGAGCAATCAGCCCCAGCATTTT

clone size: .
J gene: TRBJ1-2
V gene: TRBV7-9
D gene: TRBD1
CDR3 length: 15
CDR3 protein: CASSLPGQGDYGYTF
CDR3 DNA: TGTGCCAGCAGTTTACCGGGACAGGGAGACTATGGCTACACCTTC

clone size: .
J gene: TRBJ1-4
V gene: TRBV7-2
D gene: .
CDR3 length: 14
CDR3 protein: CASSLSRMNEKLFF
CDR3 DNA: TGTGCCAGCAGCTTAAGCAGGATGAATGAAAAACTGTTTTTT

clone size: .
J gene: TRBJ2-3
V gene: TRBV7-9
D gene: TRBD1
CDR3 length: 16
CDR3 protein: CASSPPTGTGEDTQYF
CDR3 DNA: TGTGCCAGCAGCCCTCCGACCGGGACAGGGGAAGATACGCAGTATTTT

clone size: .
J gene: TRBJ1-4
V gene: TRBV5-1
D gene: .
CDR3 length: 16
CDR3 protein: CASSLNVRLPNEKLFF
CDR3 DNA: TGCGCCAGCAGCTTAAACGTCAGGTTACCTAATGAAAAACTGTTTTTT

clone size: once
J gene: TRBJ1-2
V gene: TRBV4-1
D gene: TRBD1
CDR3 length: 17
CDR3 protein: CASSQRTGAIANYGYTF
CDR3 DNA: TGCGCCAGCAGCCAAAGGACAGGAGCCATAGCTAACTATGGCTACACCTTC

clone size: .
J gene: TRBJ1-2
V gene: TRBV27
D gene: TRBD1
CDR3 length: 15
CDR3 protein: CASSLTRQGAKGYTF
CDR3 DNA: TGTGCCAGCAGTTTAACCCGACAGGGGGCTAAGGGCTACACCTTC

clone size: .
J gene: TRBJ1-2
V gene: TRBV5-1
D gene: .
CDR3 length: 13
CDR3 protein: CASSLAGLRGYTF
CDR3 DNA: TGCGCCAGCAGCTTGGCGGGATTGCGTGGCTACACCTTC

clone size: .
J gene: TRBJ2-6
V gene: TRBV29-1
D gene: .
CDR3 length: 15
CDR3 protein: CSAVVGGPGANVLTF
CDR3 DNA: TGCAGCGCCGTAGTAGGGGGACCGGGGGCCAACGTCCTGACTTTC

clone size: .
J gene: TRBJ1-1
V gene: TRBV15
D gene: TRBD1
CDR3 length: 14
CDR3 protein: CATSRDLGQGEAFF
CDR3 DNA: TGTGCCACCAGCAGAGATTTGGGACAGGGCGAAGCTTTCTTT

clone size: .
J gene: TRBJ2-2
V gene: TRBV18
D gene: .
CDR3 length: 16
CDR3 protein: CASSRGAGAKTGELFF
CDR3 DNA: TGTGCCAGCTCACGAGGCGCGGGGGCGAAGACCGGGGAGCTGTTTTTT

clone size: .
J gene: TRBJ2-3
V gene: TRBV9
D gene: .
CDR3 length: 16
CDR3 protein: CASSVGRGTSTDTQYF
CDR3 DNA: TGTGCCAGCAGCGTAGGAAGGGGCACTAGCACAGATACGCAGTATTTT

clone size: .
J gene: TRBJ2-3
V gene: TRBV28
D gene: .
CDR3 length: 15
CDR3 protein: CASSFGQIGADTQYF
CDR3 DNA: TGTGCCAGCAGTTTTGGGCAGATTGGCGCCGATACGCAGTATTTT